This TCR beta chain was observed in a study of blood T cell repertoires in COVID-19. Overall study: The United States, Italy and Spain provided the acute and convalescent COVID-19 samples.

Authors' methods: The assay estimated nucleated cells by amplifying reference gene primers. TCRdb's copy holds only in-frame clones and misses some; the assay was immunoSEQ multiplex PCR. V and J calls and clone size are as listed in that table; D and trimming were resolved from the DNA. Counted here are about 220,000 clones, roughly 89% occurring once; the ten biggest clones make up 3% to 4.5%. Participant age was roughly 18 to 89 years, and participants resided in fewer than 25 US areas. Participant-reported clinical history was the basis for cohort assignment. This receptor was identified in a woman aged 40 to 50 with acute COVID-19. Sequenced material: PBMCs or T cells enriched from blood (not recorded which).

CDR3 bases: TGTGCCAGCAGCTCAAATATTCTGGACAGGCGCATCTCTGGAAACACCATATATTTT. This gives the protein CASSSNILDRRISGNTIYF. This sequence joins TRBV14 and TRBJ1-3; 7 bases match TRBD1. CDR1 is SGHDN, CDR2 FVKESK, per germline. This CDR3 contains 19 residues. Trimming cost V 5 bases and J 0 bases; bases outside gene matches: 16.